Below are 24 T cell receptor beta chains sequenced from a single sample in a study of cytomegalovirus exposure and HLA in healthy donors. The method was immunoSEQ multiplex PCR; TCRdb's version includes in-frame clones alone and lacks a portion of them. The sample contains 150,000 to 200,000 clones, around nine tenths of which appear only once. The specimen sequenced was PBMCs. The receptors shown here come from a woman aged 18-35 years in good health and CMV-seronegative.

The chain uses TRBV5-6 and TRBJ1-2; possible D gene TRBD1, 6 bases. This CDR3 has 13 residues. Germline V lookup: CDR1 SGHDT, CDR2 YYEEEE. Trimming pared 0 bases from V and 7 bases from J, leaving 10 bases between. CDR3 nucleotides: TGTGCCAGCAGCTTGGACAGGGCAGGTGGCTACACCTTC. It codes for CASSLDRAGGYTF.

This clone was counted ten times or more. The CDR3 here is CASSPFGGENDEQFF. In DNA, the CDR3 is TGCGCCAGCAGCCCTTTCGGGGGGGAGAACGATGAGCAGTTCTTC. The chain recombines TRBV4-1 with TRBJ2-1, with 8 nucleotides matching TRBD2. V gave up 4 bases and J gave up 8 bases; unmatched junction bases: 10. CDR1 and CDR2 from the germline V gene are MGHRA and YSYEKL. This CDR3 has 15 residues.

The V call is TRBV7-9, the J call TRBJ2-1, with 12 nucleotides matching TRBD2. The V and J ends lost 1 base and 6 bases, in that order; junction bases with no gene match: 10. The CDR3 totals 18 residues. In germline, CDR1 is SEHNR, CDR2 FQNEAQ (reference sequence). The CDR3 DNA is TGTGCCAGCAGCTTAGAGCGGGGGACTAGCGGGCTTTTCAATGAGCAGTTCTTC. Its protein product is CASSLERGTSGLFNEQFF.

The J gene is TRBJ2-6, the V gene TRBV5-4, with 9 bases fitting TRBD1. The CDR3 is 17 residues long. The germline V gene encodes CDR1 SGHNT and CDR2 YYREEE (reference sequence). The trim removed 4 bases at V and 3 bases at J, leaving 8 bases unmatched. CDR3 bases: TGTGCCAGCAGCCCGGCGCAGGGACAGGGTGGGGCCAACGTCCTGACTTTC. Translated, it gives CASSPAQGQGGANVLTF.

For the CDR3, the DNA is TGTGCCAGTTCCCCCGCGGGGCACTACGAGCAGTACTTC. Amino acids: CASSPAGHYEQYF. The rearrangement uses TRBV19 and TRBJ2-7; perhaps TRBD2 as D (6 bases). Trimming took off 8 bases at V and 3 bases at J, with 14 bases between the two ends. The length of the CDR3 is 13 residues. Germline loops: CDR1 LNHDA, CDR2 SQIVND (reference sequence).

DNA of the CDR3: TGTGCCAGCAGTAGTAGCGGGGGTCTAAACACCGGGGAGCTGTTTTTT. It encodes CASSSSGGLNTGELFF. The chain employs TRBV6-6 and TRBJ2-2; 9 positions match TRBD2. Trimming at V came to 5 bases and at J to 2 bases, leaving 6 bases not matched to a gene. CDR1 is MNHNY, CDR2 SVGAGI, per germline (reference sequence). The CDR3 is made up of 16 amino acids.

This clone was seen only a few times. V and J are TRBV7-2 and TRBJ2-7, with D unresolved. Per the germline V gene, CDR1 is SGHTA and CDR2 is FQGNSA. V dropped 1 base and J dropped 2 bases, with 12 bases sitting between them. The CDR3 loop spans 15 amino acids. In DNA, the CDR3 is TGTGCCAGCAGCTTAGTGGTTAGCAGTACCTACGAGCAGTACTTC. Its translation: CASSLVVSSTYEQYF.

This chain links TRBV9 with TRBJ2-2; 7 bases line up with TRBD2. Germline V CDR1 and CDR2: SGDLS, YYNGEE. The CDR3 totals 19 residues. J was trimmed by 7 bases and V by 0 bases; bases with no gene match: 18. The CDR3 reads CASSVDGRRGSTSVGELFF. In DNA form, the CDR3 reads TGTGCCAGCAGCGTAGATGGTAGGCGGGGGAGTACCTCTGTCGGGGAGCTGTTTTTT.

This rearrangement joins TRBV7-9 to TRBJ2-1; tentative D call: TRBD2 (5 bases). Germline values: CDR1 SEHNR, CDR2 FQNEAQ (reference sequence). Trimming left V 6 bases short and J 6 bases short, with 21 bases between. This CDR3 spans 16 amino acids. In DNA form, the CDR3 reads TGTGCCAGCAGGCTTACTAGTGGGCTAGCTGTCAATGAGCAGTTCTTC. Amino acid sequence: CASRLTSGLAVNEQFF.

This chain uses TRBV4-2 with TRBJ2-7, with 10 bases fitting TRBD1. CDR3 length: 14 residues. Trimming cost V 6 bases and J 3 bases; bases outside gene matches: 5. Germline CDR1 reads LGHNA; CDR2 reads YNFKEQ. This CDR3 reads CASSLDRGYYEQYF. As DNA, the CDR3 is TGTGCCAGCAGTCTGGACAGGGGGTACTACGAGCAGTACTTC.

The chain carries TRBV7-2 and TRBJ2-3; D not certain. V was pared by 4 bases and J by 5 bases, with 7 bases between. In germline, CDR1 is SGHTA, CDR2 FQGNSA. The CDR3 covers 12 residues. The CDR3 sequence is CASSYSRDTQYF. DNA for the CDR3: TGTGCCAGCAGCTACTCGAGAGATACGCAGTATTTT.

The chain carries TRBV7-9 and TRBJ2-1; D may be TRBD1 (7 bases). This CDR3 is 15 amino acids long. V dropped 4 bases and J dropped 2 bases, with 12 bases sitting between them. Germline CDR1 reads SEHNR; CDR2 reads FQNEAQ (reference sequence). CDR3 amino acids: CASSSAGTAYNEQFF. DNA for the CDR3: TGTGCCAGCAGCTCTGCGGGGACAGCCTACAATGAGCAGTTCTTC.

This clone was observed a single time. J is TRBJ2-7 and V is TRBV27, with D possibly TRBD2 on 6 matching bases. The CDR3 has 15 amino acids. With 1 base removed from V and 1 base from J, the gap between germline ends came to 11 bases. The germline CDR1 and CDR2 sequences are MNHEY and SMNVEV (reference sequence). CDR3 protein: CASSLWGDPSYEQYF. CDR3 DNA: TGTGCCAGCAGTTTATGGGGGGACCCATCCTACGAGCAGTACTTC.

This clone is a singleton in its sample. This rearrangement joins TRBV4-1 to TRBJ2-7, with D maybe TRBD2 (6 bases). The CDR3 is 14 amino acids. Looked up from germline, CDR1 is MGHRA and CDR2 is YSYEKL. V was pared by 4 bases and J by 4 bases, with 14 bases between. CDR3 DNA sequence: TGCGCCAGCAGCCCCGTCGGGACTTTGTACGAGCAGTACTTC. It yields the protein CASSPVGTLYEQYF.

The chain carries TRBV2 and TRBJ2-1, with 9 nucleotides matching TRBD1. This CDR3 has 16 amino acids. Germline V CDR1 and CDR2: SNHLY, FYNNEI. V gave up 5 bases and J gave up 1 base; unmatched junction bases: 6. For the CDR3, the DNA is TGTGCCAGCAGTCCTCCGGGACAGGGTTCCTACAATGAGCAGTTCTTC. Protein product: CASSPPGQGSYNEQFF.

The rearrangement links TRBV14 to TRBJ1-2; 7 bases fit TRBD1. Germline CDR1 is SGHDN and CDR2 is FVKESK. This CDR3 is built from 14 residues. Germline trimming cut 4 bases from V and 4 bases from J; bases unmatched to any gene: 6. CDR3 region: CASSRDSLFYGYTF. The CDR3 nucleotides read TGTGCCAGCAGCCGGGACAGCCTGTTCTATGGCTACACCTTC. Variable domain in full (rest from reference TRBV14 and TRBJ1-2): EAGVTQFPSHSVIEKGQTVTLRCDPISGHDNLYWYRRVMGKEIKFLLHFVKESKQDESGMPNNRFLAERTGGTYSTLKVQPAELEDSGVYFCASSRDSLFYGYTFGSGTRLTVV.

The gene calls are TRBV29-1 and TRBJ1-2, with TRBD1 as a possible D gene (6 bases). The CDR3 sequence is 11 residues long. The germline V gene has CDR1 SQVTM and CDR2 ANQGSEA. Trimming took 4 bases from V and 8 from J, leaving 11 bases between them. The CDR3 sequence: CSVVRGDGYTF. The CDR3 coding sequence is TGCAGCGTTGTCAGGGGCGACGGCTACACCTTC.

CDR3 sequence reads: CASSPAGTSGRSTGELFF. CDR3 DNA sequence: TGCGCCAGCAGCCCGGCCGGGACTAGCGGGCGATCCACCGGGGAGCTGTTTTTT. The chain combines TRBV5-1 with TRBJ2-2, with 12 bases lining up with TRBD2. The CDR3 is made up of 18 amino acids. Germline-derived CDR1 and CDR2 are SGHRS and YFSETQ. Trimming cost V 4 bases and J 4 bases; bases outside gene matches: 11.

This clone is a singleton in its sample. The chain joins TRBV9 to TRBJ1-2; 9 nucleotides agree with TRBD1. Germline lookup yields CDR1 SGDLS and CDR2 YYNGEE. The CDR3 runs 13 residues. Trimming removed 1 base from V and 7 bases from J; junction bases left unmatched: 2. CDR3 loop: CASSVSTGGGYTF. CDR3 nucleotide sequence: TGTGCCAGCAGCGTATCGACAGGGGGTGGCTACACCTTC.

V and J are TRBV27 and TRBJ1-1; 11 nucleotides match TRBD1. The trim removed 5 bases at V and 0 bases at J, leaving 5 bases unmatched. The CDR3 has 16 residues. CDR1 and CDR2 from the germline V gene are MNHEY and SMNVEV (reference sequence). The CDR3 region is CASSTGTGGLNTEAFF. DNA for the CDR3: TGTGCCAGCAGTACCGGGACAGGGGGATTGAACACTGAAGCTTTCTTT.

The J gene is TRBJ1-5, the V gene TRBV6-5; maybe TRBD1 (6 bases). The CDR3 spans 13 residues. The germline V and J ends were trimmed by 3 bases and 9 bases, with 12 bases remaining between them. Germline V gene data show CDR1 as MNHEY and CDR2 as SVGAGI. The CDR3 reads CASSYQTGMPQHF. In DNA form, the CDR3 reads TGTGCCAGCAGTTATCAAACAGGGATGCCCCAGCATTTT.

This chain connects TRBV5-1 to TRBJ2-5; 9 bases are a match to TRBD1. CDR3 size: 14 residues. The junction had 4 bases not matched to a gene; V was cut back by 4 bases and J by 3 bases. Per germline, CDR1 SGHRS and CDR2 YFSETQ. The CDR3, as DNA: TGCGCCAGCAGCCCCGGGACAGGGAAAGAGACCCAGTACTTC. This codes for CASSPGTGKETQYF. The whole variable domain, remainder taken from reference TRBV5-1 and TRBJ2-5, is KAGVTQTPRYLIKTRGQQVTLSCSPISGHRSVSWYQQTPGQGLQFLFEYFSETQRNKGNFPGRFSGRQFSNSRSEMNVSTLELGDSALYLCASSPGTGKETQYFGPGTRLLVL.

The sample holds a few counts of this clone. The V and J genes are TRBV9 and TRBJ1-2; 10 bases agree with TRBD1. The trim removed 4 bases at V and 8 bases at J, leaving 11 bases unmatched. Germline assignment: CDR1 SGDLS and CDR2 YYNGEE. This CDR3 has 15 residues. In nucleotides, the CDR3 is TGTGCCAGCAGCACCCGGGACAGGGGCTTCCAAGGCTACACCTTC. Translating gives CASSTRDRGFQGYTF.

The J gene is TRBJ2-1, the V gene TRBV5-1, with unresolved D. Germline V gives CDR1 SGHRS, CDR2 YFSETQ. The V end lost 4 bases, the J end lost 4 bases, and 9 bases lay between the germline ends. The CDR3 extends over 13 amino acids. The CDR3 sequence: CASSPLRYNEQFF. CDR3 DNA: TGCGCCAGCAGCCCCCTCCGTTACAATGAGCAGTTCTTC.